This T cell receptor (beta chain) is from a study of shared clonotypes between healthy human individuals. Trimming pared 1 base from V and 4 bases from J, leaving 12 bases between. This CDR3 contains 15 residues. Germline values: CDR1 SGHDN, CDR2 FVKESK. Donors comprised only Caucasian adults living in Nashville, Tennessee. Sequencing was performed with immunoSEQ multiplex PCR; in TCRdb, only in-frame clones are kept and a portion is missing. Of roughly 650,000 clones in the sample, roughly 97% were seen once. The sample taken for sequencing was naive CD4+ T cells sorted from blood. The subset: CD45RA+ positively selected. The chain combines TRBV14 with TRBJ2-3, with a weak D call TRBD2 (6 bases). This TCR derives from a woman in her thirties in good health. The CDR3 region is CASSQVGGRSDTQYF. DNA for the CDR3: TGTGCCAGCAGCCAAGTTGGAGGGAGGTCAGATACGCAGTATTTT.